This T cell receptor (beta chain) derives from a study of molecular identifiers for immune sequencing clone quantification. A remark on this clonotype: No antigen is known for it.

In the sort, naive CD8 T cells were defined as CD8+CD4-CCR7+CD45RA+. TCRdb independently ran MiXCR on the PCR reads; one entry per CDR3 protein. The repertoire holds about 640,000 distinct CDR3 sequences, with less than 20% as singletons. This CDR3 is built from 15 residues. Trimming pared 0 bases from V and 11 bases from J, leaving 17 bases between. From germline, CDR1 is DFQATT and CDR2 SNEGSKA (reference sequence). Study-level findings and limits: Clones that had above 20 RNA copies took up over 99% of effector molecules but under 1% in naive cells.

This receptor was identified in a human donor in good health. Some libraries in this study had Jurkat cell RNA spiked in. The material sequenced was naive CD8+ T cells from blood, with Jurkat cell RNA spiked in. Subset in this sample: FACS-sorted CD8+CD4-CCR7+CD45RA+ naive T cells. This rearrangement joins TRBV20-1 to TRBJ1-6; D remains unclear. The DNA of the CDR3 is TGCAGTGCTAGAGATAGTCCCCTATCGCGGCCACCCCTCCACTTT. Its translation: CSARDSPLSRPPLHF.